This T cell receptor (beta chain) was captured by sequencing in a study of T cell responses to AZD1222 COVID-19 vaccine (dated by TCRdb to 2020 to 2023). With respect to the entire study: A total of approximately 250 trial participants underwent TCR sequencing, of whom under 220 had received two doses of AZD1222 and approximately 25 had received two doses of the MenACWY control vaccine. Trial participants were enrolled into age subgroups of 18-55, 56-69 and 70-plus years, which contained approximately 150, 30 and 60 TCR-sequenced participants, respectively.

The CDR3 regions of human TCRbeta chains were analyzed by immunosequencing. The study's own analysis went as follows. Repertoire TCRs were checked for matches against a reference library of SARS-CoV-2-specific TCRs that had been generated using the MIRA antigen-specificity platform. Breadth was defined as the fraction of unique TCRs that were SARS-CoV-2-associated. Depth was defined as the fraction of total T cells that were SARS-CoV-2-associated. Each spike-specific TCR was assigned to its reactive spike region and to a CD4 or CD8 class using the MIRA data. Log10-transformed breadth and depth values were compared by one-way ANOVA with Sidak's multiple comparisons tests. TCRdb holds this immuneACCESS table with in-frame rearrangements only. Some clones are missing; in checked studies, unresolved V genes explain under half, and the rest has no known cause. For V, J and clone size, that table is used; D and trimming come from the DNA. This sample lists about 110,000 clones; approximately 90% were detected once. The biggest ten clones account for 4.8% of the sample.

The paper's findings and limits, for the study overall: After two AZD1222 doses, spike-specific TCR breadth and depth were significantly higher than at day 0 and than in MenACWY recipients. The whole spike protein was spanned by vaccine-associated CD4 TCRs, and dominant responses were seen in regions 160-218 and 743-854. No day 14 peak-response samples were available, so repertoires were characterized only after the peak T cell response. The 56-69-year group was small, and its depth increase did not reach significance, likely because of low power. Only 5 to 7 AZD1222 recipients were SARS-CoV-2 seropositive at baseline, limiting conclusions about previously exposed vaccinees. Reportedly, close to half of the unique spike-specific TCRs recognized epitopes lying outside the regions that are mutated in the B.1.351 and B.1.1.7 variants. Participants were mostly white British, with more females than males. The authors suggested clonal diversity may have been underestimated.

The time point label corresponds to: about 28 days (+/-7) after the second vaccine dose. Because spike-specific TCR depth and breadth did not differ between the two schedules, AZD1222 recipients who got a second dose at roughly 4 weeks were pooled with those who got a second dose at roughly 12 weeks. Vaccinee samples were obtained from the UK trials COV001 and COV002, which included a single-blind randomized controlled phase 2/3 trial of AZD1222 (ChAdOx1 nCoV-19) in healthy adults. For TCRbeta chain sequencing, PBMC samples were collected from trial participants at day 0 and at day 28 after the second dose. With regard to this clone: Its antigen is currently not known. The record has no base qualities; no much larger clone is one base away.

V and J are trimmed by 7 bases and 8 bases, and the gene matches miss 10 bases of the junction. The CDR3 holds 13 amino acids from the cysteine to the phenylalanine. Only the CDR3 DNA stays, 39 bases, in frame from base 1. The germline V gene supplies CDR1 MNHEY and CDR2 SVGAGI. The origin of this receptor is an adult who received the AZD1222 COVID-19 vaccine. The sequenced sample was peripheral blood, obtained 28 days after the second AZD1222 dose. The sequence is built from TRBV6-5 and TRBJ1-2; 7 central bases correspond to TRBD1. DNA sequence: TGTGCCAGCAAGCAGGGGGTTCTCGACGGCTACACCTTC. Translation gives CASKQGVLDGYTF.